A single sample gave rise to the 29 T cell receptor beta chains below, sequenced in a study of T cell responses to AZD1222 COVID-19 vaccine. Method: immunoSEQ multiplex PCR; TCRdb's copy keeps in-frame clones and lacks some. The sample contains tens of thousands of clones, roughly 90% of which appear only once. Sample: peripheral blood, taken on day 0 of MenACWY control vaccination. Receptor source: an adult in good health.

The genes are TRBV12-3 or TRBV12-4 and TRBJ1-1; D not certain. Trimming cost V 2 bases and J 1 base, with 5 bases left between them. The CDR3 loop spans 13 amino acids. CDR3 region: CASSLKENTEAFF. The CDR3 nucleotides read TGTGCCAGCAGTTTAAAGGAGAACACTGAAGCTTTCTTT.

The J gene is TRBJ2-7, the V gene TRBV18; 11 bases map to TRBD2. The CDR3 sequence is 16 residues long. Germline assignment: CDR1 KGHSH and CDR2 LQKENI. After removal of 4 bases from V and 2 bases from J, the junction contained 7 bases not matched to a gene. CDR3 in amino acids: CASSQPGTSGTYEQYF. DNA of the CDR3: TGTGCCAGCTCACAGCCCGGGACTAGCGGTACCTACGAGCAGTACTTC.

The chain is built from TRBV24-1 and TRBJ2-1, with D possibly being TRBD1 or TRBD2 (5 bases each). Per germline, CDR1 KGHDR and CDR2 SFDVKD. V dropped 4 bases and J dropped 15 bases, with 18 bases sitting between them. The CDR3 runs 13 residues. DNA for the CDR3: TGTGCCACCAGTGAGCACCGGGGCGGTAGACGGTTCTTC. This translates into CATSEHRGGRRFF.

This sequence joins TRBV4-2 and TRBJ1-2; 7 bases align to TRBD1. The CDR3 consists of 15 residues. Unmatched junction bases numbered 7, after V lost 2 bases and J lost 4 bases. Looked up from germline, CDR1 is LGHNA and CDR2 is YNFKEQ. CDR3 nucleotides: TGTGCCAGCAGCCAAAGACAGGGTAGGGGCTATGGCTACACCTTC. Amino acid sequence: CASSQRQGRGYGYTF.

The V call is TRBV3-1 (or the pseudogene TRBV3-2), the J call TRBJ1-5; D gene unclear. Per germline, CDR1 LGHDT and CDR2 YNNKEL (reference sequence). CDR3 length: 16 amino acids. Trimming removed 3 bases from V and 0 bases from J, with 12 bases in between. CDR3 sequence reads: CASSQSTVYSNQPQHF. The CDR3 DNA follows: TGTGCCAGCAGCCAGTCGACGGTTTATAGCAATCAGCCCCAGCATTTT.

This sequence joins TRBV2 and TRBJ1-2; D gene unclear. CDR1 is SNHLY, CDR2 FYNNEI, per germline. This CDR3 has 13 residues. Trimming took 3 bases from V and 6 from J, leaving 11 bases between them. DNA for the CDR3: TGTGCCAGCAGTGAGTCCCGGCTGAATGGCTACACCTTC. This translates into CASSESRLNGYTF.

The rearrangement links TRBV18 to TRBJ1-1; the match to TRBD1 covers 9 bases. The CDR3 totals 15 residues. Trimming took 3 bases from V and 3 from J; bases not matched to a gene: 5. Germline-derived CDR1 and CDR2 are KGHSH and LQKENI. The CDR3 sequence is CASSPVGQGYTEAFF. CDR3 in DNA: TGTGCCAGCTCACCCGTTGGACAGGGGTACACTGAAGCTTTCTTT. Filled out from reference TRBV18 and TRBJ1-1, the complete variable domain reads NAGVMQNPRHLVRRRGQEARLRCSPMKGHSHVYWYRQLPEEGLKFMVYLQKENIIDESGMPKERFSAEFPKEGPSILRIQQVVRGDSAAYFCASSPVGQGYTEAFFGQGTRLTVV.

The rearrangement joins TRBV4-1 to TRBJ2-1; D is unresolved. This CDR3 region has 15 residues. With 4 bases removed from V and 7 bases from J, the gap between germline ends came to 17 bases. Per the germline V gene, CDR1 is MGHRA and CDR2 is YSYEKL. DNA for the CDR3: TGCGCCAGCAGCCTCCTGGGCCGAATTGAGAATGAGCAGTTCTTC. This codes for CASSLLGRIENEQFF.

The chain carries TRBV6-5 and TRBJ1-2, with D perhaps TRBD1 (5 bases). The CDR3 consists of 14 residues. Germline V lookup: CDR1 MNHEY, CDR2 SVGAGI. V was clipped by 5 bases and J by 2 bases, with 12 bases between them. The CDR3: CASSTPRDNYGYTF. In nucleotides, the CDR3 is TGTGCCAGCAGTACTCCCAGGGACAACTATGGCTACACCTTC.

This sequence joins TRBV19 and TRBJ1-1; D is uncertain. This CDR3 contains 13 residues. CDR1 is LNHDA and CDR2 is SQIVND in the germline V gene (reference sequence). The V and J ends lost 9 bases and 5 bases respectively, with 16 bases between them. The CDR3 is CASHFHPETEAFF. The DNA of the CDR3 is TGTGCCAGCCATTTTCATCCGGAGACTGAAGCTTTCTTT.

This chain connects TRBV6-2 or TRBV6-3 to TRBJ2-1; D is perhaps TRBD1 (6 bases). The CDR3 has 12 amino acids. Deletions cut 5 bases from V and 15 bases from J, with 17 bases between. Germline V gives CDR1 MNHEY, CDR2 SVGEGT. The CDR3, as DNA: TGTGCCAGCAGTACAGGGCCCCTAAATTCGTTCTTC. It yields the protein CASSTGPLNSFF.

This clone is a singleton in its sample. This chain links TRBV6-5 with TRBJ1-2, with 7 bases that match TRBD1. The germline CDR1 and CDR2 sequences are MNHEY and SVGAGI. V lost 2 bases to trimming and J lost 5 bases; unmatched junction nucleotides: 5. The CDR3 sequence is 14 residues long. CDR3 bases: TGTGCCAGCAGTTACGTAGGGGGCGGTTATGGCTACACCTTC. Its protein is CASSYVGGGYGYTF.

The chain links TRBV18 to TRBJ1-4, with a possible D match to TRBD1 (6 bases). Trimming stripped 3 bases from V and 10 bases from J, with 18 bases between. CDR3 length: 15 amino acids. Looked up from germline, CDR1 is KGHSH and CDR2 is LQKENI. In nucleotides, the CDR3 is TGTGCCAGCTCACCGTCGGGACATATGACGGGAAAACTGTTTTTT. It yields the protein CASSPSGHMTGKLFF.

V and J are TRBV10-3 and TRBJ2-3; possibly TRBD2 for D (5 bases). Germline V gives CDR1 ENHRY, CDR2 SYGVKD. Trimming removed 6 bases from V and 2 bases from J, with 12 bases in between. This CDR3 is built from 14 residues. This CDR3 reads CAIRRAETTDTQYF. The CDR3 coding sequence is TGTGCCATCAGGAGAGCGGAGACCACAGATACGCAGTATTTT.

This chain joins TRBV9 and TRBJ2-1, with TRBD2 matching 9 bases. Germline assignment: CDR1 SGDLS and CDR2 YYNGEE. With 6 bases clipped from V and 0 bases from J, the junction kept 7 bases outside the gene matches. This CDR3 contains 16 residues. The CDR3 loop is CASTYSSGSSYNEQFF. The CDR3 region has the DNA TGTGCCAGCACCTATAGTAGCGGGAGCTCCTACAATGAGCAGTTCTTC.

This chain connects TRBV10-3 to TRBJ1-4; D unclear. The CDR3 runs 13 residues. V gave up 11 bases and J gave up 7 bases, with 17 bases separating them. Germline V gene sequence: CDR1 ENHRY, CDR2 SYGVKD. The CDR3 region has the DNA TGTGCCTCCACATCCTGGTCGGGTGAAAAACTGTTTTTT. This gives the protein CASTSWSGEKLFF.

This rearrangement joins TRBV9 to TRBJ1-2, with 9 bases that match TRBD1. V shed 4 bases, J shed 8 bases, and the junction held 15 bases outside the gene matches. The CDR3 is 16 residues long. Germline V gene lookup returns CDR1 SGDLS and CDR2 YYNGEE. The CDR3 DNA sequence: TGTGCCAGCAGCCAACTCGGACAGGGGATTTGGTACGGCTACACCTTC. Translated: CASSQLGQGIWYGYTF. Supplemented by reference TRBV9 and TRBJ1-2, the full variable domain reads DSGVTQTPKHLITATGQRVTLRCSPRSGDLSVYWYQQSLDQGLQFLIQYYNGEERAKGNILERFSAQQFPDLHSELNLSSLELGDSALYFCASSQLGQGIWYGYTFGSGTRLTVV.

The V call is TRBV30, the J call TRBJ1-6; no clear D. The V end lost 0 bases, the J end lost 9 bases, and 12 bases lay between the germline ends. The CDR3 covers 14 residues. Looked up from germline, CDR1 is GTSNPN and CDR2 is SVGIG (reference sequence). The CDR3 DNA sequence: TGTGCCTGGAGTGTACGGGCGGGGAGTTCACCCCTCCACTTT. Protein product: CAWSVRAGSSPLHF. The complete variable domain, with remaining parts taken from reference TRBV30 and TRBJ1-6, reads SQTIHQWPATLVQPVGSPLSLECTVEGTSNPNLYWYRQAAGRGLQLLFYSVGIGQISSEVPQNLSASRPQDRQFILSSKKLLLSDSGFYLCAWSVRAGSSPLHFGNGTRLTVT.

The CDR3 DNA reads as TGTGCCAGCAGCACTGGGGACACTGAAGCTTTCTTT. Amino acids: CASSTGDTEAFF. J is TRBJ1-1 and V is TRBV5-6; no definite D call. V shed 4 bases and J shed 3 bases, with 7 bases lying between them. Germline CDR1 is SGHDT and CDR2 is YYEEEE. This CDR3 comprises 12 residues.

The chain couples TRBV7-2 to TRBJ2-7, with D tentatively TRBD2 (5 bases). Germline CDR1 reads SGHTA; CDR2 reads FQGNSA. V was shortened by 1 base and J by 3 bases, with 13 bases between the two germline ends. The CDR3 covers 15 residues. This CDR3 reads CASSLDLATSYEQYF. The CDR3 DNA is TGTGCCAGCAGCTTAGATCTTGCCACTAGCTACGAGCAGTACTTC.

This chain links TRBV28 with TRBJ2-2; 7 nucleotides line up with TRBD1. In germline, CDR1 is MDHEN, CDR2 SYDVKM. The V and J ends lost 5 bases and 4 bases, in that order; junction bases with no gene match: 7. The CDR3 is 15 residues long. This CDR3 reads CASSTGTEITGELFF. The DNA for the CDR3 is TGTGCCAGCAGTACCGGGACAGAGATCACCGGGGAGCTGTTTTTT.

The rearrangement links TRBV7-8 to TRBJ1-1; D is uncertain. This CDR3 contains 14 residues. Trimming removed 2 bases at V and 3 bases at J, with 10 bases between. CDR1 and CDR2 (germline): SGHVS, FQNEAQ. The CDR3 loop is CASSLIYSDTEAFF. The CDR3 DNA reads TGTGCCAGCAGCTTAATATATAGCGACACTGAAGCTTTCTTT.

V gene TRBV6-5 combines with J gene TRBJ1-1; D may be TRBD1 (5 bases). The CDR3 has 13 amino acids. Trimming stripped 8 bases from V and 7 bases from J, with 17 bases between. Germline V lookup: CDR1 MNHEY, CDR2 SVGAGI. The CDR3 loop reads CASRNGDGFEAFF. CDR3 coding DNA: TGTGCCAGCCGAAACGGGGACGGGTTTGAAGCTTTCTTT.

The J gene is TRBJ2-3, the V gene TRBV19; 8 positions match TRBD2. With 3 bases clipped from V and 2 bases from J, the junction kept 7 bases outside the gene matches. Per germline, CDR1 LNHDA and CDR2 SQIVND (reference sequence). CDR3 size: 16 residues. CDR3 in amino acids: CASSMRAGGPTDTQYF. The CDR3 region has the DNA TGTGCCAGTAGTATGCGGGCGGGAGGCCCCACAGATACGCAGTATTTT.

This chain uses TRBV5-6 with TRBJ1-2; 9 bases map to TRBD1. With V trimmed by 0 bases and J by 4 bases, 10 bases remained unmatched. CDR3 length: 17 residues. Germline CDR1 reads SGHDT; CDR2 reads YYEEEE. This CDR3 reads CASSLVAGQGWGYGYTF. CDR3 sequence (DNA): TGTGCCAGCAGCTTGGTAGCCGGACAGGGGTGGGGCTATGGCTACACCTTC.

The chain carries TRBV18 and TRBJ2-5, with 7 bases matching TRBD1. The CDR3 loop spans 16 amino acids. The V segment lost 5 bases and the J segment 2 bases; nucleotides outside the gene matches: 11. Germline V gene lookup returns CDR1 KGHSH and CDR2 LQKENI. Here the CDR3 reads CASSSILRTGQETQYF. CDR3 DNA sequence: TGTGCCAGCTCATCGATCTTAAGGACAGGTCAAGAGACCCAGTACTTC.

This clone was counted a single time. The chain has TRBV10-1 and TRBJ2-1, with TRBD1 matching 8 bases. Germline V lookup: CDR1 WNHNN, CDR2 SYGVQD (reference sequence). The CDR3 runs to 15 residues. V was clipped by 2 bases and J by 8 bases; unmatched bases: 8. The DNA of the CDR3 is TGCGCCAGCAGTGAGCGCAGGGGGCATCGCGATGAGCAGTTCTTC. Encoded protein: CASSERRGHRDEQFF.

The rearrangement links TRBV30 to TRBJ2-4; either TRBD1 or TRBD2 may supply D (5 bases each). Germline V CDR1 and CDR2: GTSNPN, SVGIG (reference sequence). The CDR3 is 17 residues long. V was clipped by 2 bases and J by 2 bases, with 19 bases between them. The CDR3 sequence is CAWSLGETVLTKNIQYF. CDR3 nucleotide sequence: TGTGCCTGGAGTTTGGGGGAGACAGTTCTAACCAAAAACATTCAGTACTTC.

This chain connects TRBV27 to TRBJ2-1; 9 bases align to TRBD1. Germline V CDR1 and CDR2: MNHEY, SMNVEV (reference sequence). The CDR3 is made up of 15 amino acids. V was clipped by 4 bases and J by 9 bases; unmatched bases: 10. The CDR3 loop is CASSSLGQGEGEQFF. CDR3 DNA sequence: TGTGCCAGCAGTTCTTTGGGACAGGGCGAGGGTGAGCAGTTCTTC.